The 22 T cell receptor beta chains below all came from one sample that was sequenced in a study of blood T cell repertoires in COVID-19. Only in-frame clones appear in the TCRdb table, and some are missing; sequencing was by immunoSEQ multiplex PCR. The sample carries fewer than 130,000 clones, 69% recorded once. The sequencing input was peripheral blood. The receptors shown here come from a man older than 75 with acute or convalescent COVID-19.

The genes are TRBV19 and TRBJ1-1; D remains ambiguous. Germline values: CDR1 LNHDA, CDR2 SQIVND (reference sequence). The CDR3 covers 12 residues. Trimming removed 10 bases at V and 3 bases at J, with 12 bases between. CDR3 nucleotides: TGTGCCACCGGTGAGCCCTACACTGAAGCTTTCTTT. Protein sequence: CATGEPYTEAFF.

The chain uses TRBV10-1 and TRBJ1-2; 9 bases line up with TRBD1. Per the germline V gene, CDR1 is WNHNN and CDR2 is SYGVQD (reference sequence). The CDR3 length is 13 residues. After removal of 10 bases from V and 6 bases from J, the junction contained 9 bases not matched to a gene. CDR3: CATKTGGYNGYTF. The CDR3 bases are TGCGCCACTAAGACAGGGGGGTATAATGGCTACACCTTC.

This clone occurred many times. The genes are TRBV10-3 and TRBJ2-1; 9 nucleotides agree with TRBD1. Looked up from germline, CDR1 is ENHRY and CDR2 is SYGVKD. V shed 5 bases and J 8 bases; nucleotides not matched to a gene: 10. The length of the CDR3 is 15 residues. The CDR3 region is CAISPGTGFEDEQFF. The CDR3 nucleotides are TGTGCCATCAGTCCTGGGACAGGGTTTGAAGATGAGCAGTTCTTC.

The J gene is TRBJ1-2, the V gene TRBV20-1; D might be TRBD1 (6 bases). CDR1 is DFQATT and CDR2 is SNEGSKA in the germline V gene (reference sequence). This CDR3 has 11 amino acids. This chain's CDR3 is CTTPLQGGYTF. In nucleotides, the CDR3 is TGCACTACACCCCTACAGGGCGGCTACACCTTC.

The chain uses TRBV5-1 and TRBJ2-7; 7 bases are a match to TRBD1. V lost 5 bases and J lost 2; bases outside the gene matches: 4. The CDR3 has 13 residues. In germline, CDR1 is SGHRS, CDR2 YFSETQ. In DNA form, the CDR3 reads TGCGCCAGCAGGAATCAGGGGGCCTACGAGCAGTACTTC. Its protein product is CASRNQGAYEQYF.

The rearrangement links TRBV5-6 to TRBJ2-1; no firm D call. V lost 2 bases and J lost 9, with 6 bases in between. CDR1 and CDR2 (germline): SGHDT, YYEEEE. The CDR3 spans 11 residues. The CDR3 DNA reads as TGTGCCAGCAGCTTATTCGGTGAGCAGTTCTTC. Protein product: CASSLFGEQFF.

A few counts support this clone. The V call is TRBV6-5, the J call TRBJ2-1, with a possible D match to TRBD2 (6 bases). Germline V gene lookup returns CDR1 MNHEY and CDR2 SVGAGI. Between the trimmed V and J ends, which lost 6 bases and 0 bases, there was a span of 12 bases. The CDR3 spans 15 residues. The CDR3 nucleotides read TGTGCCAGCAGACGTAGCGGAAGCTCCTACAATGAGCAGTTCTTC. This sequence encodes CASRRSGSSYNEQFF.

The chain employs TRBV27 and TRBJ2-1; TRBD2 is a possible D gene (5 bases). This CDR3 region has 13 residues. V shed 0 bases and J shed 10 bases, with 10 bases lying between them. Per the germline V gene, CDR1 is MNHEY and CDR2 is SMNVEV (reference sequence). Here the CDR3 reads CASSLSSVAEQFF. The CDR3 nucleotides are TGTGCCAGCAGTTTATCATCGGTAGCGGAGCAGTTCTTC.

This clone came up once. The chain joins TRBV7-9 to TRBJ1-5; D gene uncertain. V lost 3 bases and J lost 0, with 6 bases in between. The CDR3 sequence is 14 residues long. CDR1 SEHNR and CDR2 FQNEAQ come from the germline V gene (reference sequence). CDR3 region: CASSLAVSNQPQHF. The CDR3 coding sequence is TGTGCCAGCAGCTTGGCGGTTAGCAATCAGCCCCAGCATTTT.

The chain is built from TRBV23-1 and TRBJ1-5; 11 bases map to TRBD1. TRBV23-1 is reported as an ORF; its role is uncertain. The CDR3 spans 17 residues. The V and J ends lost 3 bases and 7 bases, in that order; junction bases with no gene match: 11. CDR3 in DNA: TGCGCCAGCAGTCAGCTCACTCGGACAGGGGGCCTCCAGCCCCAGCATTTT. Encoded protein: CASSQLTRTGGLQPQHF.

The J gene is TRBJ1-1, the V gene TRBV11-2; D unresolved. Germline V gene data show CDR1 as SGHAT and CDR2 as FQNNGV. The CDR3 has 13 amino acids. V lost 1 base, J lost 6 bases, and 9 bases lay in between. Written as DNA, the CDR3 is TGTGCCAGCAGCTTAGTATCGGGGTCTGAAGCTTTCTTT. It codes for CASSLVSGSEAFF.

The chain uses TRBV5-1 and TRBJ1-3; 8 bases agree with TRBD1. This CDR3 region has 18 residues. V was pared by 2 bases and J by 0 bases, with 10 bases of the junction left unmatched. CDR1 and CDR2 (germline): SGHRS, YFSETQ. CDR3 sequence reads: CASSFSPDRGRSGNTIYF. In nucleotides, the CDR3 is TGCGCCAGCAGCTTCTCCCCCGACAGGGGACGCTCTGGAAACACCATATATTTT.

This sequence joins TRBV7-2 and TRBJ2-5; 9 bases match TRBD2. This CDR3 contains 19 residues. Germline values: CDR1 SGHTA, CDR2 FQGNSA. Germline trimming cut 5 bases from V and 2 bases from J; bases unmatched to any gene: 18. CDR3 in DNA: TGTGCCAGCAGCCCTAGGAGTTTCCTAGCGGGGAGGTGGCAAGAGACCCAGTACTTC. This codes for CASSPRSFLAGRWQETQYF.

The chain employs TRBV19 and TRBJ2-7, with 8 positions matching TRBD1. After removal of 4 bases from V and 0 bases from J, the junction contained 2 bases not matched to a gene. The germline V gene encodes CDR1 LNHDA and CDR2 SQIVND (reference sequence). The CDR3 is 14 residues long. CDR3 in DNA: TGTGCCAGTAGTACCAGGGGGCGCTCCTACGAGCAGTACTTC. Its translation is CASSTRGRSYEQYF. The variable domain in full, completed from reference TRBV19 and TRBJ2-7, reads DGGITQSPKYLFRKEGQNVTLSCEQNLNHDAMYWYRQDPGQGLRLIYYSQIVNDFQKGDIAEGYSVSREKKESFPLTVTSAQKNPTAFYLCASSTRGRSYEQYFGPGTRLTVT.

The chain recombines TRBV19 with TRBJ1-3, with 7 bases lining up with TRBD1. CDR1 LNHDA and CDR2 SQIVND come from the germline V gene (reference sequence). CDR3 length: 15 amino acids. With V trimmed by 6 bases and J by 0 bases, 5 bases remained unmatched. The CDR3 protein is CASSEGQSSGNTIYF. The CDR3 DNA is TGTGCCAGTAGCGAGGGACAGAGCTCTGGAAACACCATATATTTT.

The rearrangement joins TRBV24-1 to TRBJ2-3; D is unresolved. Germline V gene sequence: CDR1 KGHDR, CDR2 SFDVKD. The CDR3 loop spans 15 amino acids. V lost 9 bases to trimming and J lost 3 bases, with 18 bases between them. CDR3 loop: CATPALELRTDTQYF. DNA for the CDR3: TGTGCCACCCCGGCTTTGGAGCTGCGGACAGATACGCAGTATTTT.

In its sample, this clone was seen many times. The genes are TRBV7-8 and TRBJ1-5, with a tentative D call TRBD1 (5 bases). Trimming took off 5 bases at V and 6 bases at J, with 17 bases between the two ends. CDR3 length: 15 amino acids. Per the germline V gene, CDR1 is SGHVS and CDR2 is FQNEAQ. The chain's CDR3 is CASSPLGQGFQPQHF. CDR3 nucleotides: TGTGCCAGCAGCCCCCTTGGGCAGGGATTTCAGCCCCAGCATTTT.

The chain is built from TRBV3-1 (or the pseudogene TRBV3-2) and TRBJ2-2; D is uncertain. The V gene's germline CDR1 is LGHDT and CDR2 YNNKEL (reference sequence). This CDR3 spans 13 amino acids. V was shortened by 5 bases and J by 5 bases, with 9 bases between the two germline ends. The CDR3 bases are TGTGCCAGCAGCGTTACAGAGACCGGGGAGCTGTTTTTT. The encoded protein is CASSVTETGELFF.

The chain carries TRBV28 and TRBJ2-7; D gene uncertain. CDR3 size: 11 residues. The V gene lost 2 bases and the J gene lost 5 bases, with 4 bases spanning the gap. Germline CDR1 is MDHEN and CDR2 is SYDVKM. CDR3 amino acids: CASSLTDEQYF. The DNA for the CDR3 is TGTGCCAGCAGTTTAACGGACGAGCAGTACTTC.

CDR3 in amino acids: CASSAKGLAVNNEQFF. CDR3 in DNA: TGTGCCAGCAGTGCCAAGGGACTAGCGGTTAACAATGAGCAGTTCTTC. The V gene is TRBV27, the J gene TRBJ2-1; TRBD2 agrees at 11 bases. CDR1 is MNHEY, CDR2 SMNVEV, per germline (reference sequence). CDR3 length equals 16 residues. J gave up 5 bases and V 5 bases, and 8 bases lay outside the gene matches.

V is TRBV2 and J is TRBJ2-7, with 8 bases that match TRBD1. The CDR3 covers 14 residues. The germline V gene has CDR1 SNHLY and CDR2 FYNNEI. V shed 9 bases, J shed 4 bases, and the junction held 11 bases outside the gene matches. CDR3 loop: CASHRDRSFYEQYF. The DNA for the CDR3 is TGTGCCAGTCACCGGGACAGGAGTTTTTACGAGCAGTACTTC.

The chain uses TRBV7-8 and TRBJ1-1, with unresolved D. Trimming removed 3 bases at V and 0 bases at J, with 5 bases between. The germline V gene has CDR1 SGHVS and CDR2 FQNEAQ. CDR3 size: 13 residues. CDR3 nucleotide sequence: TGTGCCAGCAGCTTCCTCGTGAACACTGAAGCTTTCTTT. This sequence encodes CASSFLVNTEAFF.